The clone carrying this TCR beta chain was seen only once. The target antigen is unknown. The data were obtained in a study of cytomegalovirus exposure and HLA in healthy donors. The PCR ran on 60 Vbeta and 13 Jbeta primers. Repertoires were generated with immunoSEQ multiplex PCR, while TCRdb's copy carries only in-frame clones and drops some. The table shows tens of thousands of clones, with around 68% occurring only once. Per germline, CDR1 SGHAT and CDR2 FQNNGV. V shed 5 bases and J 5 bases; nucleotides not matched to a gene: 10. The CDR3 consists of 15 residues. Study observations and caveats: An observed cluster of highly shared sequence variants was recorded as a likely sequencing artifact.

Input material: PBMCs. The J gene is TRBJ1-1, the V gene TRBV11-2; 8 positions agree with TRBD1. The receptor's source is a middle-aged man in good health and CMV-seronegative. CDR3: CASSLAGQGSTEAFF. CDR3 nucleotide sequence: TGTGCCAGCAGCCTCGCCGGACAGGGAAGTACTGAAGCTTTCTTT.